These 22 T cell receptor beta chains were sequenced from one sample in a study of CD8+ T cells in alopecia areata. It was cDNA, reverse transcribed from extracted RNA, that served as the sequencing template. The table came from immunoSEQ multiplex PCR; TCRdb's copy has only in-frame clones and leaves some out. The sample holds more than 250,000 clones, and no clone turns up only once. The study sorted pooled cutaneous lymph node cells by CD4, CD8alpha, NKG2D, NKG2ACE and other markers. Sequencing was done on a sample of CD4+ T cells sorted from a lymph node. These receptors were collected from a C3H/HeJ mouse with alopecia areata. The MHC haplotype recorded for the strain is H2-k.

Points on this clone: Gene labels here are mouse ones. The CDR3 bases that were read are TGCACCTGCAGTGCAGATCGACAGGGGGCTGATACG. Protein sequence: CTCSADRQGADT. Given in full, the CDR3 is CTCSADRQGADTLYF. The chain recombines TRBV1 with TRBJ1-3; 10 bases map to TRBD1. The read ends 3 residues early relative to the CDR3; the germline J gene fills the gap. Germline CDR1 is NSQYPW and CDR2 is LRSPGD (reference sequence). The CDR3 runs 15 residues. J lost 8 bases, V lost 0 bases, and 4 bases had no gene match.

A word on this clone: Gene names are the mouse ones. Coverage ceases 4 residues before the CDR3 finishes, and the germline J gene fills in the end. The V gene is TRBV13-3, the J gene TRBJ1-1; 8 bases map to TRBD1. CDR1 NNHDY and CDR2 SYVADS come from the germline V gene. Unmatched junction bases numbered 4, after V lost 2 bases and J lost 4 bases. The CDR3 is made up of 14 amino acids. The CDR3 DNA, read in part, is TGTGCCAGCAGTGAACGGACAGGGTCCACA. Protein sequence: CASSERTGST. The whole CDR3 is CASSERTGSTEVFF.

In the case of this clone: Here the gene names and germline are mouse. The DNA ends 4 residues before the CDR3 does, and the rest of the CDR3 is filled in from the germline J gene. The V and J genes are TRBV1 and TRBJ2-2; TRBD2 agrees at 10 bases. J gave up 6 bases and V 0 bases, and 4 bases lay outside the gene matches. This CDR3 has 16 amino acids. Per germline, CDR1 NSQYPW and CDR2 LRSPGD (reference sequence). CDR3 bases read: TGCACCTGCAGTGCAGACTGGGGGGGCGCCCCCGGG. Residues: CTCSADWGGAPG. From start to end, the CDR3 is CTCSADWGGAPGQLYF.

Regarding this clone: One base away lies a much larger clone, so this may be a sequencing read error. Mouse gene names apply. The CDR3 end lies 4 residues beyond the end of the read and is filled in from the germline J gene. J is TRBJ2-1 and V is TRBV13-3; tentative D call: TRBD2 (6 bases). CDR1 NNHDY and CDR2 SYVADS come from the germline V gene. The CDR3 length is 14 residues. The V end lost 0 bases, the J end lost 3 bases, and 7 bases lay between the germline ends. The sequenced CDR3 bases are TGTGCCAGCAGTGATGTTGGGGGCTATGCT. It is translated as CASSDVGGYA. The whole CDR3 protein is CASSDVGGYAEQFF.

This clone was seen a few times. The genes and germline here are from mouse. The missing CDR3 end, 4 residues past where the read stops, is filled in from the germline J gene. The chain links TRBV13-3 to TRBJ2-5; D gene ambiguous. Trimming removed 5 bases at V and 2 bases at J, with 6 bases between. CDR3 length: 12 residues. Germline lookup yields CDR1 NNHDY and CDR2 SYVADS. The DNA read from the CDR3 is TGTGCCAGCAGGCGCAGCCAAGAC. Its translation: CASRRSQD. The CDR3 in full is CASRRSQDTQYF.

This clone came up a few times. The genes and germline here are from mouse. The chain's CDR3 is CTCSAGWGDAEQFF. Incomplete CDR3 DNA: TGCACCTGCAGTGCAGGCTGGGGGGATGCT. The chain joins TRBV1 to TRBJ2-1; 8 bases map to TRBD2. The read ends 4 residues shy of where the CDR3 ends; the end is completed using the germline J gene. The ends lost 1 base at V and 5 bases at J; junction bases unmatched: 1. This CDR3 contains 14 residues. Germline CDR1 and CDR2: NSQYPW and LRSPGD (reference sequence).

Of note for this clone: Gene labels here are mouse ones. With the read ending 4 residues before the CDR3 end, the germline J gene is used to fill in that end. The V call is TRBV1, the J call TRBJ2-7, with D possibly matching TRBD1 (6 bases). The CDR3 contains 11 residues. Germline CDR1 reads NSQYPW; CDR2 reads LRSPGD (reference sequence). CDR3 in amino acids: CTLGHPYEQYF. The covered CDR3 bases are TGCACCCTGGGACATCCTTAT. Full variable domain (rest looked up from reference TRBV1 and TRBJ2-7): VTLLEQNPRWRLVPRGQAVNLRCILKNSQYPWMSWYQQDLQKQLQWLFTLRSPGDKEVKSLPGADYLATRVTDTELRLQVANMSQGRTLYCTLGHPYEQYFGPGTRLTVL.

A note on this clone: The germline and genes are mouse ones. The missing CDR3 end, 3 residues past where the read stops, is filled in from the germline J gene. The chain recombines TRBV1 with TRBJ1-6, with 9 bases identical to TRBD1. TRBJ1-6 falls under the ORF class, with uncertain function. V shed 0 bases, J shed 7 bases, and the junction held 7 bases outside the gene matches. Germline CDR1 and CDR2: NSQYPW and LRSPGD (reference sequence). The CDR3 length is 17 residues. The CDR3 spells CTCSADPDRGGNSPLYF. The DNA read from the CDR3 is TGCACCTGCAGTGCAGATCCAGACAGGGGGGGGAATTCGCCC.

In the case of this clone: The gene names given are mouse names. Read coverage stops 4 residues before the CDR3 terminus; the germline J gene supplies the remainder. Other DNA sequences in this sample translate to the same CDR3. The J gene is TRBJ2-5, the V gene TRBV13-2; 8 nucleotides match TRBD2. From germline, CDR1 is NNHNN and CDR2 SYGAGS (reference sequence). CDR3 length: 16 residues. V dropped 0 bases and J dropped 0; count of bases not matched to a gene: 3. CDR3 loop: CASGDALGGNQDTQYF. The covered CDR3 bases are TGTGCCAGCGGTGATGCGCTGGGGGGTAACCAAGAC.

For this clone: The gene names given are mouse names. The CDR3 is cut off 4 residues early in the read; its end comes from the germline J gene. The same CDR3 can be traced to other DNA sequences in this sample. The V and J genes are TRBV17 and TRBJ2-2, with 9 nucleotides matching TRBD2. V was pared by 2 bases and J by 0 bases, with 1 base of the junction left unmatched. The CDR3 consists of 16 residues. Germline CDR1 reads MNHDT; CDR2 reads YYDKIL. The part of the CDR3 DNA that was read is TGTGCTAGCAGTAGAAGACTGGGGGCAAACACCGGG. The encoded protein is CASSRRLGANTG. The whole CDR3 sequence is CASSRRLGANTGQLYF. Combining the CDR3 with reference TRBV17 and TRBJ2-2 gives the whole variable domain DTTVKQNPRYKLARVGKPVNLICSQTMNHDTMYWYQKKPNQAPKLLLFYYDKILNREADTFEKFQSSRPNNSFCSLYIGSAGLEYSAMYLCASSRRLGANTGQLYFGEGSKLTVL.

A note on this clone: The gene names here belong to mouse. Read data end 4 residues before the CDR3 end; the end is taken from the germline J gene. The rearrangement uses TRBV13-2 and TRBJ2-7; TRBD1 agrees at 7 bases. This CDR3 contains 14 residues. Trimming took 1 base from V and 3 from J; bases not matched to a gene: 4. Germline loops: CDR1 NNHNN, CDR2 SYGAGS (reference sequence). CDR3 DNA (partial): TGTGCCAGCGGTGATCGGGACAGAATCTAT. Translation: CASGDRDRIY. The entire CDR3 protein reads CASGDRDRIYEQYF.

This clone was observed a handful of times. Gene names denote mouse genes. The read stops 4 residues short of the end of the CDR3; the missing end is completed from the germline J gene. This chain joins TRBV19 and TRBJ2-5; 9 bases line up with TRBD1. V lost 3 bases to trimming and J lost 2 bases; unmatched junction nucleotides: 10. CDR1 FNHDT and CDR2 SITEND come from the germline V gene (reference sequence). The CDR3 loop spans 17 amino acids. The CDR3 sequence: CASSNRQGVPFQDTQYF. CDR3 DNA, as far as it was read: TGTGCCAGCAGTAATCGACAGGGGGTCCCTTTCCAAGAC.

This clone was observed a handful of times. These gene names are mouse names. The CDR3 DNA, read in part, is TGTGCCAGCGGTGAACTTTTTTCCTATAATTCGCCC. It codes for CASGELFSYNSP. The entire CDR3 sequence reads CASGELFSYNSPLYF. The chain couples TRBV13-2 to TRBJ1-6; no reliable D call. The read falls 3 residues short of the CDR3 end, and the missing part is taken from the germline J gene. TRBJ1-6 carries the ORF label, with uncertain function. Germline V gene data show CDR1 as NNHNN and CDR2 as SYGAGS (reference sequence). Trimming took 2 bases from V and 0 from J, leaving 6 bases between them. This CDR3 contains 15 residues.

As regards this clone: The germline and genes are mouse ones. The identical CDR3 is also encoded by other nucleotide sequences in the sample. The sequenced part of the CDR3 DNA is TGTGCCAGCGGTGATGCTGGCTCCTAT. Protein product: CASGDAGSY. The CDR3 in its entirety is CASGDAGSYEQYF. The rearrangement links TRBV13-2 to TRBJ2-7; D ambiguous. The read stops 4 residues short of the end of the CDR3; the missing end is completed from the germline J gene. CDR3 length: 13 residues. Germline V gene sequence: CDR1 NNHNN, CDR2 SYGAGS (reference sequence). V gave up 0 bases and J gave up 0 bases, with 4 bases separating them.

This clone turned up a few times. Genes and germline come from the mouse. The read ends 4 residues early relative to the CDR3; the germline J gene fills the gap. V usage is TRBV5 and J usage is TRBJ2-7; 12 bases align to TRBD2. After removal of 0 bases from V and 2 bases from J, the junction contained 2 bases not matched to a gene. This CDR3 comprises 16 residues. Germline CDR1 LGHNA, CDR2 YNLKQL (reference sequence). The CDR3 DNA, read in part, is TGTGCCAGCAGCCAAGAAGGGACTGGGGGGACCTAT. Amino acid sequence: CASSQEGTGGTY. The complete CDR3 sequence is CASSQEGTGGTYEQYF.

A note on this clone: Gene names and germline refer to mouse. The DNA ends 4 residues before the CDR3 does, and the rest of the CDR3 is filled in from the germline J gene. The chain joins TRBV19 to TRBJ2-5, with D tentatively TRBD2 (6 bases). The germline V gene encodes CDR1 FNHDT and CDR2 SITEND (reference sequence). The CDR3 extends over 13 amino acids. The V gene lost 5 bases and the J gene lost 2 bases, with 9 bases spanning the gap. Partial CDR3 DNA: TGTGCCAGCAGCCGGGACTTCCAAGAC. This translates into CASSRDFQD. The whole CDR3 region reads CASSRDFQDTQYF.

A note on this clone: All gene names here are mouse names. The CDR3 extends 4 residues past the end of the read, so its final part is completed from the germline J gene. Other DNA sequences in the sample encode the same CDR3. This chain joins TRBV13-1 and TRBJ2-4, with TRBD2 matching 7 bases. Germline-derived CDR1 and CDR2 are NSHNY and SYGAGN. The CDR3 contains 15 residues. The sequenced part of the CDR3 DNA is TGTGCCAGCAGTGATGCAGGGCTGGGGGAAAAC. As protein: CASSDAGLGEN. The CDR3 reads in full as CASSDAGLGENTLYF.

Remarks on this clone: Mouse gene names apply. The sequenced part of the CDR3 DNA is TGTGCTAGCAGTGACTGGGGGGCTAGTCAAAAC. This encodes CASSDWGASQN. The CDR3 in full is CASSDWGASQNTLYF. The chain combines TRBV17 with TRBJ2-4; 10 bases fit TRBD2. The read terminates 4 residues ahead of where the CDR3 ends, so the germline J gene completes it. CDR1 MNHDT and CDR2 YYDKIL come from the germline V gene. The junction had 2 bases not matched to a gene; V was cut back by 5 bases and J by 0 bases. This CDR3 spans 15 amino acids.

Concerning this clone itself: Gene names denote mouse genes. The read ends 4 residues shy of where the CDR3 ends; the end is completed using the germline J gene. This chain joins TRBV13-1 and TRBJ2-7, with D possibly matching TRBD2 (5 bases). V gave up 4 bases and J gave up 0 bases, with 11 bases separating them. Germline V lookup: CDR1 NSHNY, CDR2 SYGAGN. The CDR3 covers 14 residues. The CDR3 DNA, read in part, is TGTGCCAGCAGTTCCTTGGGGAGCTCCTAT. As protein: CASSSLGSSY. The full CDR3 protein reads CASSSLGSSYEQYF.

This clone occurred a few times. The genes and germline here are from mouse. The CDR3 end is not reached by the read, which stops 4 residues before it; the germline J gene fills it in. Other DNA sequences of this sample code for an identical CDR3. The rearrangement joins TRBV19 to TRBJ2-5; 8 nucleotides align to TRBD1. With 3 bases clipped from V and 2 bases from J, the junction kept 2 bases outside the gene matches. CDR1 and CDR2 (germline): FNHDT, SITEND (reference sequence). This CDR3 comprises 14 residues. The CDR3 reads CASSTGTGQDTQYF. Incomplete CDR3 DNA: TGTGCCAGCAGTACGGGGACAGGCCAAGAC.

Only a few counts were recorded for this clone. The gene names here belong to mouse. The CDR3 DNA, read in part, is TGTGCCAGCAGGGACGGGGGGGGCTCCTAT. Its protein product is CASRDGGGSY. The whole CDR3 sequence is CASRDGGGSYEQYF. The chain carries TRBV13-3 and TRBJ2-7, with 7 bases identical to TRBD2. The read falls 4 residues short of the CDR3 end, and the missing part is taken from the germline J gene. Germline loops: CDR1 NNHDY, CDR2 SYVADS. The CDR3 contains 14 residues. The ends lost 5 bases at V and 0 bases at J; junction bases unmatched: 5.

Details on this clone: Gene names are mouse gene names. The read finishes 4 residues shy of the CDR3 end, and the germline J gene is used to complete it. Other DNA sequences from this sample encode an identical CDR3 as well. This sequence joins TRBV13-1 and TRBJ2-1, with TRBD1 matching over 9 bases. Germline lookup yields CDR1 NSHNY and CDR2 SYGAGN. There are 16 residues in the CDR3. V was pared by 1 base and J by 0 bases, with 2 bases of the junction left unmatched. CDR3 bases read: TGTGCCAGCAGTGATCCGGGACAGGGTAACTATGCT. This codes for CASSDPGQGNYA. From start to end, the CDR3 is CASSDPGQGNYAEQFF.